Shown below are 27 T cell receptor beta chains from a single sample sequenced in a study of identical twins. TCRdb called the 5' RACE reads again in MiXCR, with one record for every CDR3 protein. This sample has 250,000 to 300,000 distinct CDR3 sequences, with around 8.3% found just once. These same data were also listed under a study on yellow fever vaccine responses in identical twins.

The sequenced sample consisted of CD8+ T cells sorted from blood. These receptors were obtained from a woman between 18 and 29 years old in good health.

This chain uses TRBV5-6 with TRBJ2-2, with 8 bases matching TRBD2. Germline V lookup: CDR1 SGHDT, CDR2 YYEEEE. The CDR3 is 14 amino acids. Trimming removed 9 bases from V and 13 bases from J; junction bases left unmatched: 17. The CDR3 sequence is CAMGPRIGGGRLFF. In DNA, the CDR3 is TGTGCCATGGGCCCGCGGATTGGCGGGGGGAGGCTGTTTTTT.

This chain links TRBV19 with TRBJ2-1; no clear D gene. CDR1 and CDR2 (germline): LNHDA, SQIVND (reference sequence). CDR3 length equals 14 residues. Trimming removed 4 bases at V and 6 bases at J, with 13 bases between. CDR3 residues: CASSTGYGVNEQFF. In nucleotides, the CDR3 is TGTGCCAGTAGTACCGGGTATGGGGTCAATGAGCAGTTCTTC.

This clonotype was found a few times. The gene calls are TRBV4-3 and TRBJ1-2, with D perhaps TRBD1 (5 bases). CDR1 and CDR2 from the germline V gene are LGHNA and YSLEER. This CDR3 has 16 amino acids. V dropped 0 bases and J dropped 3 bases, with 14 bases sitting between them. The CDR3 DNA reads as TGCGCCAGCAGCCAAGATCAGGGCAATATGCACTATGGCTACACCTTC. Its protein product is CASSQDQGNMHYGYTF.

Only a few counts were recorded for this clonotype. This sequence joins TRBV2 and TRBJ2-1; 8 nucleotides agree with TRBD2. Germline V gene sequence: CDR1 SNHLY, CDR2 FYNNEI. The trim removed 2 bases at V and 9 bases at J, leaving 6 bases unmatched. CDR3 length: 14 amino acids. The CDR3 reads CASSERSGSFEQFF. For the CDR3, the DNA is TGTGCCAGCAGTGAACGAAGCGGGAGTTTTGAGCAGTTCTTC.

Ten or more counts support this clonotype. V usage is TRBV25-1 and J usage is TRBJ1-4; D not resolved. Between the trimmed V and J ends, which lost 3 bases and 6 bases, there was a span of 8 bases. The germline V gene encodes CDR1 MGHDK and CDR2 SYGVNS. The length of the CDR3 is 13 residues. CDR3: CASSDVVDEKLFF. The CDR3 DNA is TGTGCCAGCAGTGACGTCGTAGATGAAAAACTGTTTTTT.

The chain has TRBV7-8 and TRBJ2-1; 11 nucleotides match TRBD2. V trimming: 5 bases; J trimming: 4 bases; junction bases outside the gene matches: 4. CDR1 and CDR2 (germline): SGHVS, FQNEAQ. The CDR3 has 15 amino acids. The CDR3 DNA reads TGTGCCAGCAGCCCGGCTAGCGGGGGGTACAATGAGCAGTTCTTC. It codes for CASSPASGGYNEQFF.

The chain links TRBV28 to TRBJ1-2; 9 positions match TRBD1. CDR3 length: 16 amino acids. CDR1 is MDHEN and CDR2 is SYDVKM in the germline V gene. With 4 bases clipped from V and 7 bases from J, the junction kept 13 bases outside the gene matches. The DNA of the CDR3 is TGTGCCAGCAGTTCCCTCACAGGGGGCGAAGGATCTGGCTACACCTTC. Protein: CASSSLTGGEGSGYTF.

This clonotype has ten or more counts. The chain is built from TRBV7-9 and TRBJ2-1; 12 bases align to TRBD1. This CDR3 has 15 residues. Trimming removed 4 bases from V and 6 bases from J; junction bases left unmatched: 4. Germline V gene sequence: CDR1 SEHNR, CDR2 FQNEAQ (reference sequence). The CDR3 loop reads CASSYPGQGANEQFF. The CDR3 DNA reads TGTGCCAGCAGCTATCCGGGACAGGGGGCCAATGAGCAGTTCTTC.

This clonotype showed up many times. The rearrangement joins TRBV29-1 to TRBJ1-2; tentative D call: TRBD1 (5 bases). CDR1 SQVTM and CDR2 ANQGSEA come from the germline V gene. The CDR3 spans 13 residues. V dropped 2 bases and J dropped 7 bases, with 14 bases sitting between them. DNA for the CDR3: TGCAGCGTTGAACCCGGGACTTCTTCTGGCTACACCTTC. Protein product: CSVEPGTSSGYTF.

This clonotype showed up just a few times. The CDR3 sequence is CASSQGASGIEQFF. The CDR3, as DNA: TGTGCCAGCAGCCAAGGGGCTAGCGGGATCGAGCAGTTCTTC. The chain carries TRBV3-1 and TRBJ2-1, with 9 bases identical to TRBD2. V trimming: 1 base; J trimming: 10 bases; junction bases outside the gene matches: 5. Germline V gene data show CDR1 as LGHDT and CDR2 as YNNKEL (reference sequence). The CDR3 length is 14 residues.

The rearrangement joins TRBV11-3 to TRBJ1-2; perhaps TRBD1 as D (6 bases). The CDR3 consists of 14 residues. Trimming removed 5 bases at V and 2 bases at J, with 12 bases between. The germline gives CDR1 SGHNT, CDR2 YENEEA. The CDR3 DNA sequence: TGTGCCAGCAGCCCACAGGGAAACAACTATGGCTACACCTTC. Translation gives CASSPQGNNYGYTF.

This clonotype showed up just a few times. The chain links TRBV4-2 to TRBJ2-7; TRBD2 matches at 7 bases. J lost 3 bases, V lost 0 bases, and 11 bases had no gene match. The CDR3 totals 17 residues. Germline-derived CDR1 and CDR2 are LGHNA and YNFKEQ. CDR3: CASSQERSGDVGYEQYF. In DNA form, the CDR3 reads TGTGCCAGCAGCCAAGAGAGGAGCGGGGACGTAGGCTACGAGCAGTACTTC.

This clonotype appeared many times. The rearrangement links TRBV30 to TRBJ2-2, with D possibly being TRBD1 (7 bases). The ends were cut back, 0 bases at V and 3 bases at J, with 14 bases in the middle. Germline-derived CDR1 and CDR2 are GTSNPN and SVGIG (reference sequence). The CDR3 has 16 amino acids. The CDR3, as DNA: TGTGCCTGGAGTGTGGACAGGTGGAGGGACACCGGGGAGCTGTTTTTT. Translating it yields CAWSVDRWRDTGELFF.

The chain recombines TRBV6-5 with TRBJ1-1; D remains ambiguous. Germline CDR1 and CDR2: MNHEY and SVGAGI. The CDR3 has 16 amino acids. Between the trimmed V and J ends, which lost 3 bases and 1 base, there was a span of 15 bases. The CDR3: CASSYSPTHQNTEAFF. DNA for the CDR3: TGTGCCAGCAGTTATTCCCCGACACACCAGAACACTGAAGCTTTCTTT.

This rearrangement joins TRBV3-1 to TRBJ2-3, with no clear D. The CDR3 totals 17 residues. CDR1 is LGHDT, CDR2 YNNKEL, per germline (reference sequence). V lost 0 bases, J lost 0 bases, and 13 bases lay in between. This chain's CDR3 is CASSQEVALPSTDTQYF. CDR3 nucleotide sequence: TGTGCCAGCAGCCAAGAAGTAGCACTCCCTAGCACAGATACGCAGTATTTT.

The rearrangement joins TRBV5-1 to TRBJ2-7, with D possibly matching TRBD1 (5 bases). CDR1 and CDR2 from the germline V gene are SGHRS and YFSETQ. This CDR3 contains 14 residues. Trimming removed 2 bases from V and 3 bases from J, with 12 bases in between. The CDR3 DNA reads TGCGCCAGCAGCTTATGGACGGACAACTACGAGCAGTACTTC. This codes for CASSLWTDNYEQYF.

This clonotype has more than one count but fewer than ten. This chain joins TRBV28 and TRBJ2-7, with TRBD2 matching 8 bases. This CDR3 spans 15 amino acids. V shed 2 bases and J 2 bases; nucleotides not matched to a gene: 5. The V gene's germline CDR1 is MDHEN and CDR2 SYDVKM. The CDR3 DNA reads as TGTGCCAGCAGTTTACGCCGGGAGGGAACCTACGAGCAGTACTTC. Amino acids: CASSLRREGTYEQYF.

V usage is TRBV21-1 and J usage is TRBJ2-7; the D call in the table, TRBD1, was not verified against the DNA. TRBV21-1 constitutes a pseudogene. The CDR3 consists of 16 residues. CDR3 loop: CASSKRGRGSSYEQYF. The CDR3 bases are TGTGCCAGCAGCAAGAGGGGGCGGGGAAGCTCCTACGAGCAGTACTTC.

A few counts support this clonotype. The J gene is TRBJ2-3, the V gene TRBV12-3 or TRBV12-4; TRBD2 aligns across 7 bases. Trimming at V came to 1 base and at J to 1 base, leaving 5 bases not matched to a gene. This CDR3 region has 16 residues. The CDR3 coding sequence is TGTGCCAGCAGTTTAGAGCGCCTAGCGGGCACAGATACGCAGTATTTT. Protein sequence: CASSLERLAGTDTQYF.

The chain combines TRBV2 with TRBJ2-1; D unclear. In germline, CDR1 is SNHLY, CDR2 FYNNEI. This CDR3 has 15 amino acids. V gave up 1 base and J gave up 9 bases, with 16 bases separating them. CDR3 in amino acids: CASSEGDLALLEQFF. The CDR3 DNA follows: TGTGCCAGCAGTGAAGGCGACCTGGCCCTCCTTGAGCAGTTCTTC. Combining the CDR3 with reference TRBV2 and TRBJ2-1 gives the whole variable domain EPEVTQTPSHQVTQMGQEVILRCVPISNHLYFYWYRQILGQKVEFLVSFYNNEISEKSEIFDDQFSVERPDGSNFTLKIRSTKLEDSAMYFCASSEGDLALLEQFFGPGTRLTVL.

Only a few counts were recorded for this clonotype. The genes are TRBV14 and TRBJ2-5; 9 bases are shared with TRBD2. Trimming at V came to 2 bases and at J to 4 bases, leaving 8 bases not matched to a gene. There are 16 residues in the CDR3. The V gene's germline CDR1 is SGHDN and CDR2 FVKESK. This CDR3 reads CASSQRVAGVRETQYF. The CDR3 nucleotides are TGTGCCAGCAGCCAACGGGTAGCGGGAGTACGAGAGACCCAGTACTTC.

At least ten counts were recorded for this clonotype. The chain carries TRBV4-2 and TRBJ2-7; 7 nucleotides match TRBD2. The J segment lost 2 bases and the V segment lost 3 bases, leaving 4 bases of the junction unmatched. CDR1 and CDR2 from the germline V gene are LGHNA and YNFKEQ. This CDR3 region has 14 residues. DNA for the CDR3: TGTGCCAGCAGCCATGGTCTAGCGGCCTACGAGCAGTACTTC. It codes for CASSHGLAAYEQYF.

Comment on this clonotype: A much larger clone differs from this one at a single base, so this may be a read error. The rearrangement joins TRBV15 to TRBJ2-7; D unclear. Germline lookup yields CDR1 LNHNV and CDR2 YYDKDF (reference sequence). The CDR3 has 14 residues. The CDR3 DNA reads as TGTGCCTCCAGCAGCTTTGACACCTACTACGAGCAGTACTTC. Its translation: CASSSFDTYYEQYF. Using reference TRBV15 and TRBJ2-7 for the parts outside the CDR3, the full variable domain is DAMVIQNPRYQVTQFGKPVTLSCSQTLNHNVMYWYQQKSSQAPKLLFHYYDKDFNNEADTPDNFQSRRPNTSFCFLDIRSPGLGDTAMYLCASSSFDTYYEQYFGPGTRLTVT.

This clonotype was picked up a small number of times. The genes are TRBV7-2 and TRBJ2-3; D perhaps matches TRBD2 (6 bases). The CDR3 consists of 16 residues. Germline V gene data show CDR1 as SGHTA and CDR2 as FQGNSA. V lost 6 bases and J lost 6, with 22 bases in between. CDR3 DNA: TGTGCCAGCAGTAAAAAAGCGGCTCTAGCGTCCGATACGCAGTATTTT. Translation gives CASSKKAALASDTQYF. The full variable domain, with the rest looked up from reference TRBV7-2 and TRBJ2-3, is GAGVSQSPSNKVTEKGKDVELRCDPISGHTALYWYRQSLGQGLEFLIYFQGNSAPDKSGLPSDRFSAERTGGSVSTLTIQRTQQEDSAVYLCASSKKAALASDTQYFGPGTRLTVL.

V is TRBV13 and J is TRBJ2-5, with 8 bases matching TRBD1. The trim removed 5 bases at V and 3 bases at J, leaving 14 bases unmatched. Germline-derived CDR1 and CDR2 are PRHDT and FYEKMQ (reference sequence). The CDR3 has 17 residues. CDR3 bases: TGTGCCAGCAGCAACCCGGACAGGGAGAGTGGTAAAGAGACCCAGTACTTC. Its translation is CASSNPDRESGKETQYF. Using reference TRBV13 and TRBJ2-5 for the parts outside the CDR3, the full variable domain is AAGVIQSPRHLIKEKRETATLKCYPIPRHDTVYWYQQGPGQDPQFLISFYEKMQSDKGSIPDRFSAQQFSDYHSELNMSSLELGDSALYFCASSNPDRESGKETQYFGPGTRLLVL.

This clonotype was detected only a few times. The gene calls are TRBV4-3 and TRBJ2-7; TRBD2 matches 8 bases. This CDR3 comprises 16 residues. J gave up 0 bases and V 0 bases, and 4 bases lay outside the gene matches. Per the germline V gene, CDR1 is LGHNA and CDR2 is YSLEER. The CDR3 region is CASSQDPGLGSYEQYF. CDR3 bases: TGCGCCAGCAGCCAAGATCCGGGACTAGGCTCCTACGAGCAGTACTTC.

V and J are TRBV6-5 and TRBJ1-2; D is unclear. CDR3 length: 13 amino acids. Germline CDR1 is MNHEY and CDR2 is SVGAGI. V dropped 2 bases and J dropped 5 bases, with 9 bases sitting between them. CDR3 loop: CASSYGAPYGYTF. The CDR3 DNA reads as TGTGCCAGCAGTTACGGAGCCCCGTATGGCTACACCTTC.